This TCR beta chain was found in a study of cytomegalovirus exposure and HLA in healthy donors. General study results and limits: The study had only CMV serostatus as immune exposure information. Common viral pathogens were later found to be apparently linked to several of the most significant clusters.

This clone was seen only once. The antigen is not known. Germline assignment: CDR1 SGHDN and CDR2 FVKESK. V lost 0 bases, J lost 6 bases, and 23 bases stayed unmatched. CDR3 length: 20 amino acids. In the PCR, 60 Vbeta and 13 Jbeta primers were used. Some clones are missing from TCRdb's copy, which holds only in-frame ones; the method was immunoSEQ multiplex PCR. This sample has around 200,000 clones, with more than 60% found just once. The source material was PBMCs. The receptor was isolated from a woman in her fifties or sixties in good health and CMV-seropositive. This rearrangement joins TRBV14 to TRBJ2-7; 7 bases map to TRBD2. The CDR3 DNA reads TGTGCCAGCAGCCAAGAGGAGGTGGGAGGGTACGAGAGAGGAGCCTGCGAGCAGTACTTC. Translating it yields CASSQEEVGGYERGACEQYF.